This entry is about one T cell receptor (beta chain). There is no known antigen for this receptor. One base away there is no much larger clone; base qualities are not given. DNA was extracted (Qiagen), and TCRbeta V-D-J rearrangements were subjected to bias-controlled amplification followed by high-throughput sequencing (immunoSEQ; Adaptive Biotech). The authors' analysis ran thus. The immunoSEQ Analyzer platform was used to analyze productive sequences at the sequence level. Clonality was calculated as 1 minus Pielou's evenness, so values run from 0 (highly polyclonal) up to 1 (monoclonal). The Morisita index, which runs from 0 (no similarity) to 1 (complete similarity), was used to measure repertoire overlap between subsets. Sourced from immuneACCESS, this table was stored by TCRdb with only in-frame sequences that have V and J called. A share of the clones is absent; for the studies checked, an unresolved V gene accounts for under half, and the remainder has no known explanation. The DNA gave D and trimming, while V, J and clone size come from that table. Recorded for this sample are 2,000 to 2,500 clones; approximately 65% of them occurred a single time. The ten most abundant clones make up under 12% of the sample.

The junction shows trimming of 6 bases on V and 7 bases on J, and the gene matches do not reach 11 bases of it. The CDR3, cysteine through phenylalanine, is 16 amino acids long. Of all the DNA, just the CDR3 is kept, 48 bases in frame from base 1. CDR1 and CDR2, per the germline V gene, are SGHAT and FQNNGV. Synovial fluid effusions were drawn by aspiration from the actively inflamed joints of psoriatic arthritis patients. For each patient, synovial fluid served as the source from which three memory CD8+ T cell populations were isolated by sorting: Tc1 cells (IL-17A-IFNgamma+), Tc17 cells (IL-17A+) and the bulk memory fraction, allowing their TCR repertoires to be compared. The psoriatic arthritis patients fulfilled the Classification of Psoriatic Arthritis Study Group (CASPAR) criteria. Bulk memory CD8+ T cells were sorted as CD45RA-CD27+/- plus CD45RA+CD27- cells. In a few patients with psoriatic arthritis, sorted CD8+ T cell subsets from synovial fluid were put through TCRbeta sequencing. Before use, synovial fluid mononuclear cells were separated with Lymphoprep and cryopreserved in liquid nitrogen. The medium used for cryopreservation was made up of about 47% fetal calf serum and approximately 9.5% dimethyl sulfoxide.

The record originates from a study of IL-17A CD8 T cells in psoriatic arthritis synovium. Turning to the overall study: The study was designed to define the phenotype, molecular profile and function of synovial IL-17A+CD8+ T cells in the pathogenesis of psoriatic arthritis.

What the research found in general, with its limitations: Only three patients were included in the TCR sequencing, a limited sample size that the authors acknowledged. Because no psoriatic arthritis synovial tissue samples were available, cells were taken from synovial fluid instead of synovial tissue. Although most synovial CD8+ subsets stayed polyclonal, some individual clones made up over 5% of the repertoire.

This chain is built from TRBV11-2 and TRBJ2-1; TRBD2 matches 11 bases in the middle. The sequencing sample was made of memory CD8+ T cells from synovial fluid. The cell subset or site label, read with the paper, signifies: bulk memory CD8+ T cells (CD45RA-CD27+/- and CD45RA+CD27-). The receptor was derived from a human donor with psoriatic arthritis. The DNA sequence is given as TGTGCCAGCAGGAGTTGGACTAGCGGGCACTCAAATGAGCAGTTCTTC. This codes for CASRSWTSGHSNEQFF. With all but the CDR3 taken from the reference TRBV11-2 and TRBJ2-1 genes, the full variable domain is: EAGVAQSPRYKIIEKRQSVAFWCNPISGHATLYWYQQILGQGPKLLIQFQNNGVVDDSQLPKDRFSAERLKGVDSTLKIQPAKLEDSAVYLCASRSWTSGHSNEQFFGPGTRLTVL.